This entry features one TCR beta chain sequence. This record comes from a study of glioma-infiltrating T cells after dendritic cell vaccination. The data were produced by immunoSEQ multiplex PCR, yet TCRdb's version contains in-frame clones alone and is incomplete. The top ten clones hold under 3% of a sample with under 100,000 clones, around 85% of them seen once. The CDR3 sequence is 14 residues long. The germline V and J ends were trimmed by 5 bases and 3 bases, with 11 bases remaining between them. The germline V gene encodes CDR1 SEHNR and CDR2 FQNEAQ (reference sequence). Sequences were derived from blood, sampled before dendritic cell vaccination. V gene TRBV7-9 combines with J gene TRBJ1-5; D not resolved. This sequence originates from a human donor with glioblastoma. The CDR3 bases are TGTGCCAGCAGCGTAACCTCACTCAATCAGCCCCAGCATTTT. Its translation: CASSVTSLNQPQHF. Using reference TRBV7-9 and TRBJ1-5 for the parts outside the CDR3, the full variable domain is DTGVSQNPRHKITKRGQNVTFRCDPISEHNRLYWYRQTLGQGPEFLTYFQNEAQLEKSRLLSDRFSAERPKGSFSTLEIQRTEQGDSAMYLCASSVTSLNQPQHFGDGTRLSIL.